The 13 T cell receptor beta chains presented below share a single source sample, sequenced in a study of cytomegalovirus exposure and HLA in healthy donors (TCRdb year 2017). The protocol used for the library was the immunoSEQ multiplex PCR assay. For the multiplex PCR, a mixture combining 60 forward primers for TCR Vbeta segments and 13 reverse primers for TCR Jbeta segments was used. TCRdb stores this immuneACCESS table with in-frame sequences only. Part of the clones is absent; in the studies checked, under half of the shortfall reflects unresolved V genes, and no reason is known for the rest. The sample table records roughly 120,000 clones; approximately 83% of these occur just once. The leading ten clones occupy more than 1.5% of the sample. The sequenced sample was PBMCs. Every receptor here comes from a man aged 35-49 years in good health and CMV-seronegative.

This chain uses TRBV28 with TRBJ2-5, with D maybe TRBD2 (5 bases). This CDR3 region has 15 residues. CDR1 is MDHEN, CDR2 SYDVKM, per germline. V was clipped by 3 bases and J by 5 bases, with 16 bases between them. CDR3 region: CASSFMFGMRETQYF. The CDR3 DNA follows: TGTGCCAGCAGTTTTATGTTCGGGATGCGGGAGACCCAGTACTTC.

This rearrangement joins TRBV14 to TRBJ1-5; 7 bases align to TRBD1. Germline loops: CDR1 SGHDN, CDR2 FVKESK. CDR3 size: 14 residues. J was trimmed by 7 bases and V by 4 bases; bases with no gene match: 7. In nucleotides, the CDR3 is TGTGCCAGCAGCCTCACAGGGGCGACCCAGCCCCAGCATTTT. Translating gives CASSLTGATQPQHF.

The table lists this clone with a few counts. V gene TRBV6-5 combines with J gene TRBJ2-1; 11 bases map to TRBD2. V lost 3 bases to trimming and J lost 6 bases; unmatched junction nucleotides: 4. Germline CDR1 is MNHEY and CDR2 is SVGAGI. CDR3 length equals 15 residues. The CDR3 spells CASSYSGGAPNEQFF. In DNA form, the CDR3 reads TGTGCCAGCAGTTATAGCGGGGGGGCCCCCAATGAGCAGTTCTTC.

CDR3 bases: TGTGCCACCAGCAGACAAAGGGCAGGGCCCTACGAGCAGTACTTC. Protein: CATSRQRAGPYEQYF. The rearrangement links TRBV15 to TRBJ2-7; the D gene is possibly TRBD1 (5 bases). Trimming took off 2 bases at V and 2 bases at J, with 13 bases between the two ends. This CDR3 region has 15 residues. The germline gives CDR1 LNHNV, CDR2 YYDKDF (reference sequence).

The chain uses TRBV7-2 and TRBJ1-1, with 11 positions matching TRBD1. Germline loops: CDR1 SGHTA, CDR2 FQGNSA. The CDR3 consists of 14 residues. Trimming took 5 bases from V and 5 from J; bases not matched to a gene: 4. In DNA form, the CDR3 reads TGTGCCAGCAGCCGGACAGGGGGCGGGACTGAAGCTTTCTTT. Its protein product is CASSRTGGGTEAFF.

The genes are TRBV30 and TRBJ1-1, with D possibly matching TRBD1 (6 bases). This CDR3 has 14 residues. Germline CDR1 is GTSNPN and CDR2 is SVGIG (reference sequence). Between the trimmed V and J ends, which lost 4 bases and 7 bases, there was a span of 19 bases. This CDR3 is CAWTLLQGISEAFF. The CDR3 nucleotides are TGTGCCTGGACCCTCCTACAGGGTATAAGTGAAGCTTTCTTT.

The chain joins TRBV19 to TRBJ2-5; D remains ambiguous. The V end was cut by 5 bases, the J end by 5 bases, with 12 bases between. CDR1 LNHDA and CDR2 SQIVND come from the germline V gene (reference sequence). CDR3 length: 13 amino acids. The CDR3 DNA reads TGTGCCAGTAGTTCCGCCGGGTGGGAGACCCAGTACTTC. Its protein product is CASSSAGWETQYF.

The DNA of the CDR3 is TGTGCCAGTTCCACAGGGGGAATATCTGGGGCCAACGTCCTGACTTTC. As protein: CASSTGGISGANVLTF. This chain links TRBV19 with TRBJ2-6, with TRBD1 matching over 8 bases. The CDR3 length is 16 residues. Germline lookup yields CDR1 LNHDA and CDR2 SQIVND (reference sequence). After removal of 8 bases from V and 1 base from J, the junction contained 7 bases not matched to a gene.

The rearrangement joins TRBV9 to TRBJ1-4; unclear D gene. This CDR3 comprises 13 residues. The V gene's germline CDR1 is SGDLS and CDR2 YYNGEE. V was cut by 6 bases and J by 7 bases, with 13 bases left in between. CDR3 sequence: CASTNLSGEKLFF. In DNA form, the CDR3 reads TGTGCCAGCACTAACTTGTCGGGTGAAAAACTGTTTTTT.

V and J are TRBV2 and TRBJ1-1, with 9 bases identical to TRBD1. Trimming took 6 bases from V and 6 from J; bases not matched to a gene: 11. Per the germline V gene, CDR1 is SNHLY and CDR2 is FYNNEI. The length of the CDR3 is 15 residues. The CDR3 reads CASSWGGTGTPEAFF. CDR3 bases: TGTGCCAGCAGCTGGGGCGGGACAGGGACCCCTGAAGCTTTCTTT.

The chain is built from TRBV18 and TRBJ2-7; 7 positions match TRBD1. Looked up from germline, CDR1 is KGHSH and CDR2 is LQKENI. The CDR3 runs 14 residues. The trim removed 5 bases at V and 2 bases at J, leaving 6 bases unmatched. The CDR3 DNA sequence: TGTGCCAGCTCAGAGGGACAGCTCCCCTACGAGCAGTACTTC. Translation: CASSEGQLPYEQYF.

This sequence joins TRBV30 and TRBJ1-1; 7 bases align to TRBD1. CDR3 size: 13 residues. Trimming removed 8 bases from V and 0 bases from J; junction bases left unmatched: 6. Germline V lookup: CDR1 GTSNPN, CDR2 SVGIG (reference sequence). The CDR3 reads CAGDREMNTEAFF. The CDR3 coding sequence is TGTGCCGGCGACAGGGAAATGAACACTGAAGCTTTCTTT.

The chain employs TRBV2 and TRBJ1-5; D is perhaps TRBD1 (6 bases). Germline V gene sequence: CDR1 SNHLY, CDR2 FYNNEI. The V and J ends lost 5 bases and 1 base respectively, with 15 bases between them. The CDR3 covers 16 residues. This CDR3 is CASSLTGGESNQPQHF. CDR3 bases: TGTGCCAGCAGTCTCACGGGGGGCGAAAGCAATCAGCCCCAGCATTTT.